These 15 T cell receptor beta chains were all obtained from the same sample, sequenced in a study of blood T cell repertoires in COVID-19. Profiling relied on immunoSEQ multiplex PCR, and the TCRdb table lists in-frame clones only, not all of them. The table records around 400,000 clones, roughly 92% of them present only once. Material: PBMCs or T cells enriched from blood (not recorded which). All receptors come from a woman aged 40 to 55 who had been exposed to COVID-19.

The V gene is TRBV7-9, the J gene TRBJ1-6; D remains ambiguous. The length of the CDR3 is 13 residues. Trimming left V 5 bases short and J 7 bases short, with 9 bases between. Germline CDR1 is SEHNR and CDR2 is FQNEAQ (reference sequence). Here the CDR3 reads CASSIQANSPLHF. CDR3 coding DNA: TGTGCCAGCAGCATCCAGGCGAATTCACCCCTCCACTTT.

The rearrangement joins TRBV13 to TRBJ1-2; the D gene is possibly TRBD1 (6 bases). Germline V CDR1 and CDR2: PRHDT, FYEKMQ (reference sequence). V was pared by 0 bases and J by 3 bases, with 17 bases between. The CDR3 spans 17 residues. DNA of the CDR3: TGTGCCAGCAGCTTAGGTATCACCCGACAGGCGCACTATGGCTACACCTTC. Its translation is CASSLGITRQAHYGYTF.

The chain joins TRBV7-6 to TRBJ1-1, with TRBD1 matching 7 bases. After removal of 4 bases from V and 5 bases from J, the junction contained 7 bases not matched to a gene. The CDR3 has 14 residues. Looked up from germline, CDR1 is SGHVS and CDR2 is FNYEAQ. CDR3 sequence reads: CASSSLPGGTEAFF. The CDR3 DNA reads TGTGCCAGCAGCTCTCTCCCAGGGGGGACTGAAGCTTTCTTT.

This clone was detected only once. The V gene is TRBV5-6, the J gene TRBJ2-3, with D possibly TRBD1 on 6 matching bases. The CDR3 is 14 residues long. Germline V gene data show CDR1 as SGHDT and CDR2 as YYEEEE. Deletions cut 5 bases from V and 3 bases from J, with 13 bases between. The CDR3 DNA is TGTGCCAGCAGACCACAGGGCAGGACAGATACGCAGTATTTT. Translated, it gives CASRPQGRTDTQYF.

This clone was seen more than once but under ten times. The J gene is TRBJ2-7, the V gene TRBV5-1; 11 nucleotides align to TRBD2. The CDR3 has 17 amino acids. The V and J ends lost 0 bases and 0 bases, in that order; junction bases with no gene match: 5. CDR1 SGHRS and CDR2 YFSETQ come from the germline V gene. The CDR3 reads CASSLALAGGFSYEQYF. CDR3 DNA: TGCGCCAGCAGCTTGGCTCTAGCGGGGGGATTCTCCTACGAGCAGTACTTC.

The J gene is TRBJ1-2, the V gene TRBV12-5, with D perhaps TRBD1 (6 bases). Germline CDR1 and CDR2: LGHNT and FRNRAP. With 5 bases removed from V and 4 bases from J, the gap between germline ends came to 11 bases. The CDR3 contains 13 residues. The chain's CDR3 is CASGGGRSYGYTF. For the CDR3, the DNA is TGTGCTAGTGGTGGGGGCAGGAGCTATGGCTACACCTTC.

The rearrangement joins TRBV18 to TRBJ1-2, with TRBD1 as a possible D gene (5 bases). The V and J ends lost 3 bases and 6 bases respectively, with 14 bases between them. This CDR3 spans 14 amino acids. Germline V gives CDR1 KGHSH, CDR2 LQKENI. CDR3 in amino acids: CASSPPQARDGYTF. The CDR3 DNA sequence: TGTGCCAGCTCACCCCCACAGGCCAGGGATGGCTACACCTTC.

This sequence joins TRBV10-1 and TRBJ1-2, with 8 positions matching TRBD1. Germline CDR1 is WNHNN and CDR2 is SYGVQD (reference sequence). The CDR3 runs to 18 residues. J lost 1 base, V lost 0 bases, and 10 bases had no gene match. The CDR3 sequence is CASSESIGGTGNNYGYTF. The CDR3 bases are TGCGCCAGCAGTGAGTCGATTGGTGGGACAGGCAATAACTATGGCTACACCTTC.

This chain uses TRBV3-1 (or the pseudogene TRBV3-2) with TRBJ2-7, with 8 bases matching TRBD1. Trimming at V came to 2 bases and at J to 6 bases, leaving 18 bases not matched to a gene. The CDR3 is made up of 18 amino acids. Germline CDR1 LGHDT, CDR2 YNNKEL (reference sequence). The CDR3: CASSQTSGQGGSLGEQYF. CDR3 coding DNA: TGTGCCAGCAGCCAAACATCCGGACAGGGCGGATCTTTGGGCGAGCAGTACTTC.

This chain connects TRBV10-3 to TRBJ1-1, with a possible D match to TRBD1 (5 bases). The CDR3 has 13 residues. The germline gives CDR1 ENHRY, CDR2 SYGVKD. V gave up 10 bases and J gave up 2 bases, with 14 bases separating them. This CDR3 reads CANGQGLNTEAFF. The CDR3 DNA reads as TGTGCCAACGGTCAGGGACTTAACACTGAAGCTTTCTTT.

In this sample, this clone turned up once. This chain links TRBV19 with TRBJ1-3, with D unclear. In germline, CDR1 is LNHDA, CDR2 SQIVND (reference sequence). Trimming stripped 3 bases from V and 0 bases from J, with 18 bases between. The CDR3 sequence is 18 residues long. The CDR3 DNA sequence: TGTGCCAGTAGTATCAGGCCGAGCCGCGTCTTCTCTGGAAACACCATATATTTT. Translated: CASSIRPSRVFSGNTIYF. The full variable domain, its missing parts supplied by reference TRBV19 and TRBJ1-3, is DGGITQSPKYLFRKEGQNVTLSCEQNLNHDAMYWYRQDPGQGLRLIYYSQIVNDFQKGDIAEGYSVSREKKESFPLTVTSAQKNPTAFYLCASSIRPSRVFSGNTIYFGEGSWLTVV.

The chain combines TRBV6-5 with TRBJ1-2; D may be TRBD1 (6 bases). V was shortened by 8 bases and J by 6 bases, with 13 bases between the two germline ends. This CDR3 region has 12 residues. Per germline, CDR1 MNHEY and CDR2 SVGAGI. CDR3 region: CASLRGGHGYTF. The CDR3 DNA sequence: TGTGCCAGCCTCCGGGGGGGCCATGGCTACACCTTC.

This clone showed up just once. The chain is built from TRBV7-2 and TRBJ1-1, with 8 bases that match TRBD1. With V trimmed by 5 bases and J by 10 bases, 12 bases remained unmatched. The CDR3 is 14 residues long. CDR1 is SGHTA and CDR2 is FQGNSA in the germline V gene. The CDR3 DNA reads TGTGCCAGCAGCCCGACGTTGGACAGGGCTCTAGCTTTCTTT. Encoded protein: CASSPTLDRALAFF.

V gene TRBV10-3 combines with J gene TRBJ2-7; 14 positions match TRBD2. Unmatched junction bases numbered 6, after V lost 7 bases and J lost 7 bases. Germline V lookup: CDR1 ENHRY, CDR2 SYGVKD. The length of the CDR3 is 14 residues. The CDR3 protein is CAIKPGLAGVEQYF. The CDR3 region has the DNA TGTGCCATCAAACCGGGACTAGCGGGGGTTGAGCAGTACTTC.

The chain uses TRBV21-1 and TRBJ1-1. TRBV21-1 is annotated as a pseudogene. The CDR3 runs to 13 residues. CDR3 sequence reads: CASNPRVPSEAFF. The DNA for the CDR3 is TGTGCCAGCAACCCCCGGGTCCCCAGTGAAGCTTTCTTT.